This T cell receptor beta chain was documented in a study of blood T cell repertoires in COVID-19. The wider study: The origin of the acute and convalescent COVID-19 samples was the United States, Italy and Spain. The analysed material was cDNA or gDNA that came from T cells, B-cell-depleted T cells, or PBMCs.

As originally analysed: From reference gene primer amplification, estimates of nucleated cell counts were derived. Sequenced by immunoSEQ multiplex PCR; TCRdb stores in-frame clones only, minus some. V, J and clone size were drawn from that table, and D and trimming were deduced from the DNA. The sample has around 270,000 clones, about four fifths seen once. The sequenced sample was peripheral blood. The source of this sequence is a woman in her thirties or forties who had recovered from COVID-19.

The CDR3 here is CASSEEGTGFLEQYF. The DNA for the CDR3 is TGTGCCAGCAGTGAAGAGGGGACAGGGTTCTTGGAGCAGTACTTC. The chain is built from TRBV6-1 and TRBJ2-7, with TRBD1 identical over 9 bases. V gave up 1 base and J gave up 7 bases; unmatched junction bases: 8. The CDR3 sequence is 15 residues long. CDR1 MNHNS and CDR2 SASEGT come from the germline V gene.